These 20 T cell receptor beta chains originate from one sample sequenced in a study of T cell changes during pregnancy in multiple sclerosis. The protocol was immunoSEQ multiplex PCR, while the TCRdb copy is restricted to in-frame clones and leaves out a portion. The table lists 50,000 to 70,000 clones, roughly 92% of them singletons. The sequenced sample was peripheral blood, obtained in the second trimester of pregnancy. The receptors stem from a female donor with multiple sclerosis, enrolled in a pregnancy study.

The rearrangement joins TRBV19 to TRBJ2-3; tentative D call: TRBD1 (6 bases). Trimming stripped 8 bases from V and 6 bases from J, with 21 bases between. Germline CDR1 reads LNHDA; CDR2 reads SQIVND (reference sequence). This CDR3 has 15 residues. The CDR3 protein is CASVPTGSRVDTQYF. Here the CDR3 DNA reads TGTGCCAGTGTTCCCACAGGGTCCCGCGTGGATACGCAGTATTTT.

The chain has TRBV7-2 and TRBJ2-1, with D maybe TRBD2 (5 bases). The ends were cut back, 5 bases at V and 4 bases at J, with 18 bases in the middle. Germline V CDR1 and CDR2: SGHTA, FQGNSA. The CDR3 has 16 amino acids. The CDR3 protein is CASSPQWAGGYNEQFF. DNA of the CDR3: TGTGCCAGCAGCCCCCAGTGGGCTGGCGGGTACAATGAGCAGTTCTTC.

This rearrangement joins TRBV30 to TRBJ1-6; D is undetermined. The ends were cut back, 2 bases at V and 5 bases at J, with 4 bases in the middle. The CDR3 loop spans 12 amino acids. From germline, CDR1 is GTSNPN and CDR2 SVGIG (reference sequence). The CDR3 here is CAWSINNSPLHF. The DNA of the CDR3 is TGTGCCTGGAGTATAAATAATTCACCCCTCCACTTT. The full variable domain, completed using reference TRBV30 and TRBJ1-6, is SQTIHQWPATLVQPVGSPLSLECTVEGTSNPNLYWYRQAAGRGLQLLFYSVGIGQISSEVPQNLSASRPQDRQFILSSKKLLLSDSGFYLCAWSINNSPLHFGNGTRLTVT.

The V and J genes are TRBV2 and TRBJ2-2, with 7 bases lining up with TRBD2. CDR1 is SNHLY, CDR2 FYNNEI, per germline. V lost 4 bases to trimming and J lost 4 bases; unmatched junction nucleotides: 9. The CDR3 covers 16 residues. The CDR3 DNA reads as TGTGCCAGCAGTGGGTACGGCGGGAGCCCCACCGGGGAGCTGTTTTTT. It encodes CASSGYGGSPTGELFF.

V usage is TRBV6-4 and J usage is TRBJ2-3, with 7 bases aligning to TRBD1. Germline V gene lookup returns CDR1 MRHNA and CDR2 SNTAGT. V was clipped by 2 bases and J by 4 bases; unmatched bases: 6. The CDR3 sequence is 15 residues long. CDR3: CASSDRGQGADTQYF. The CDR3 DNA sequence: TGTGCCAGCAGTGACAGGGGGCAGGGTGCAGATACGCAGTATTTT.

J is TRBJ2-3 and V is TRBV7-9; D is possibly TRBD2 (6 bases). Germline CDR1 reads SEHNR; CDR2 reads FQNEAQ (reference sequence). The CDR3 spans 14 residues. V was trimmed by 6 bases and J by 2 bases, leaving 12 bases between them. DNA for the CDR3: TGTGCCAGCAGGGAGGGGATAATCACAGATACGCAGTATTTT. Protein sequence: CASREGIITDTQYF.

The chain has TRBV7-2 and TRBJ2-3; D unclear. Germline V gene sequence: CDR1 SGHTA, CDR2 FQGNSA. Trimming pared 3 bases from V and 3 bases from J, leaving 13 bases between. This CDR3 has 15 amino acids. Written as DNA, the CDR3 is TGTGCCAGCAGCTTTGATGCGGAAACAACAGATACGCAGTATTTT. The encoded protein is CASSFDAETTDTQYF.

This CDR3 reads CATPSGQGKMGPYEQYF. The DNA of the CDR3 is TGTGCCACCCCGTCAGGACAGGGTAAAATGGGACCCTACGAGCAGTACTTC. The chain links TRBV15 to TRBJ2-7; 8 nucleotides line up with TRBD1. The V and J ends lost 8 bases and 2 bases, in that order; junction bases with no gene match: 17. The CDR3 covers 17 residues. Germline CDR1 LNHNV, CDR2 YYDKDF (reference sequence).

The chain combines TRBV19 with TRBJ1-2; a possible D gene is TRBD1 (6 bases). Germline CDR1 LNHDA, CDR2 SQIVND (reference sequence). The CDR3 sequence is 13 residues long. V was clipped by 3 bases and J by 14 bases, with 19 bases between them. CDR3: CASSIPNRQVGTF. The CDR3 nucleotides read TGTGCCAGTAGTATCCCAAACCGACAGGTTGGTACCTTC.

CDR3 DNA: TGTGCCAGCAGTGAACCCGTTAGCACAGATACGCAGTATTTT. This sequence encodes CASSEPVSTDTQYF. This chain links TRBV2 with TRBJ2-3; D unclear. CDR1 is SNHLY, CDR2 FYNNEI, per germline. The CDR3 covers 14 residues. The germline V and J ends were trimmed by 2 bases and 0 bases, with 6 bases remaining between them. The full variable domain, its missing parts supplied by reference TRBV2 and TRBJ2-3, is EPEVTQTPSHQVTQMGQEVILRCVPISNHLYFYWYRQILGQKVEFLVSFYNNEISEKSEIFDDQFSVERPDGSNFTLKIRSTKLEDSAMYFCASSEPVSTDTQYFGPGTRLTVL.

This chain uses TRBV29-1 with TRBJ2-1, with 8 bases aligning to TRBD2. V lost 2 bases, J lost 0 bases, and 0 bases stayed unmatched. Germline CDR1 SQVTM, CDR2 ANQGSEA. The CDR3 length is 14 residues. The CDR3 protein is CSVESGSSYNEQFF. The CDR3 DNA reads TGCAGCGTTGAAAGCGGGAGCTCCTACAATGAGCAGTTCTTC.

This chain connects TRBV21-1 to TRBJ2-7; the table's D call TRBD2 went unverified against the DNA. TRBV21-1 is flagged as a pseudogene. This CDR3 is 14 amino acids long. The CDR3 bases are TGTGCCAGCAGTGGGAGGGACTACGTCTACGAGCAGTACTTC. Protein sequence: CASSGRDYVYEQYF.

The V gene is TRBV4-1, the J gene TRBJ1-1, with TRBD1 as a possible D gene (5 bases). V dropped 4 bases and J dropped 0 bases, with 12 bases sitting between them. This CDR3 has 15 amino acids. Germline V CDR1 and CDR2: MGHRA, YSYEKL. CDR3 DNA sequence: TGCGCCAGCAGCCCCAGGGAGGGGATGAACACTGAAGCTTTCTTT. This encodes CASSPREGMNTEAFF.

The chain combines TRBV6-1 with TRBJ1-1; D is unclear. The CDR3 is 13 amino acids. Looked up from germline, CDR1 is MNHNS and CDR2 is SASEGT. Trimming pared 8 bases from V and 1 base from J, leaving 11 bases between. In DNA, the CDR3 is TGTGCCAGCCTATCATACAGGAACACTGAAGCTTTCTTT. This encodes CASLSYRNTEAFF.

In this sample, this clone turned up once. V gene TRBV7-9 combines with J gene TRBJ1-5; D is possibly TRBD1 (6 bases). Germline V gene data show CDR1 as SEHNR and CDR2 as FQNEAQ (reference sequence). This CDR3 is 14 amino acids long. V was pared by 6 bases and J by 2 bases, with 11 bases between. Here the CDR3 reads CASSIQGGNQPQHF. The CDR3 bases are TGTGCCAGCAGTATACAGGGTGGCAATCAGCCCCAGCATTTT.

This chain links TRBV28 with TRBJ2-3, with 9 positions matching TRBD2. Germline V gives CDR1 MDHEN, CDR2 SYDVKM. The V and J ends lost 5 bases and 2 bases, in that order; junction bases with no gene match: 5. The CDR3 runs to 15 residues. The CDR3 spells CASSPTSGFTDTQYF. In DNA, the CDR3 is TGTGCCAGCAGTCCGACTAGCGGATTCACAGATACGCAGTATTTT. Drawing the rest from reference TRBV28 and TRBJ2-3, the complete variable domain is DVKVTQSSRYLVKRTGEKVFLECVQDMDHENMFWYRQDPGLGLRLIYFSYDVKMKEKGDIPEGYSVSREKKERFSLILESASTNQTSMYLCASSPTSGFTDTQYFGPGTRLTVL.

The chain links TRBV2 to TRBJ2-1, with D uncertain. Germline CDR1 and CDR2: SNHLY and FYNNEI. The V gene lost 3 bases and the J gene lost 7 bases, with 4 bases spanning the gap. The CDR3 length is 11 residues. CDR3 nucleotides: TGTGCCAGCAGTGATAGAAATGAGCAGTTCTTC. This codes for CASSDRNEQFF.

The CDR3 sequence is CASSEPIGQGAGELFF. The CDR3 DNA reads as TGCGCCAGCAGTGAGCCGATAGGACAGGGGGCCGGGGAGCTGTTTTTT. This rearrangement joins TRBV10-1 to TRBJ2-2; 10 positions match TRBD1. The CDR3 runs to 16 residues. The ends lost 2 bases at V and 6 bases at J; junction bases unmatched: 6. The germline V gene has CDR1 WNHNN and CDR2 SYGVQD (reference sequence).

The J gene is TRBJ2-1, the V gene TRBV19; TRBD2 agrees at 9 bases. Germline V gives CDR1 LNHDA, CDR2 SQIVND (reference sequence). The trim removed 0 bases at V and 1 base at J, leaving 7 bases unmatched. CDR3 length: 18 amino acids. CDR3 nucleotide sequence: TGTGCCAGTAGTATAGATCGGGCGGGAGGGCTTTCCTACAATGAGCAGTTCTTC. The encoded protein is CASSIDRAGGLSYNEQFF.

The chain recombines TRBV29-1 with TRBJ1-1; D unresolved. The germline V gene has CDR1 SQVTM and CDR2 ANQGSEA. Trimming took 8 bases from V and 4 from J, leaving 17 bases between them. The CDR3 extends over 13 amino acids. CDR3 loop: CSSLGRRGTEAFF. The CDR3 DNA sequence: TGCAGCTCACTGGGCCGCCGGGGCACTGAAGCTTTCTTT.